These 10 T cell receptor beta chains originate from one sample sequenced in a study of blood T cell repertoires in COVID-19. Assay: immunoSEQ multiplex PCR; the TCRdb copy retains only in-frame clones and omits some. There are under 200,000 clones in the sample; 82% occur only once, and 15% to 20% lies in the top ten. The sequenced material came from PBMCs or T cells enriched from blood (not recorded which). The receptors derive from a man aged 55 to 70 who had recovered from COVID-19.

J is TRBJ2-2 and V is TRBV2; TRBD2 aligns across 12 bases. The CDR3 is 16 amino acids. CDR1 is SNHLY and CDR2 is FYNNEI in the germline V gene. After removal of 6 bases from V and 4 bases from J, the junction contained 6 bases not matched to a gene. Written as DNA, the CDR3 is TGTGCCAGCAGCCAGCTAGCGGGAGGGACCACCGGGGAGCTGTTTTTT. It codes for CASSQLAGGTTGELFF.

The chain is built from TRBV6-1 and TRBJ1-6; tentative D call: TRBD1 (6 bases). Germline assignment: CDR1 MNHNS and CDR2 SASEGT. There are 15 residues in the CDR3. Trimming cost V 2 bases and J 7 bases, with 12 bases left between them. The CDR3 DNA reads TGTGCCAGCAGTGAACAATACAGGGAAAATTCACCCCTCCACTTT. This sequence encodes CASSEQYRENSPLHF.

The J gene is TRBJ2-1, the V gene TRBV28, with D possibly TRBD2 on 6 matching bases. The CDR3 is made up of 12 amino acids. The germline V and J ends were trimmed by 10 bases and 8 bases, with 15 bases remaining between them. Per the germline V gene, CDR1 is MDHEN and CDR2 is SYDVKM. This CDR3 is CANGGRGDEQFF. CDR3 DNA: TGTGCCAATGGGGGGAGAGGCGATGAGCAGTTCTTC. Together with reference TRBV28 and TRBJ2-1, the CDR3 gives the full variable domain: DVKVTQSSRYLVKRTGEKVFLECVQDMDHENMFWYRQDPGLGLRLIYFSYDVKMKEKGDIPEGYSVSREKKERFSLILESASTNQTSMYLCANGGRGDEQFFGPGTRLTVL.

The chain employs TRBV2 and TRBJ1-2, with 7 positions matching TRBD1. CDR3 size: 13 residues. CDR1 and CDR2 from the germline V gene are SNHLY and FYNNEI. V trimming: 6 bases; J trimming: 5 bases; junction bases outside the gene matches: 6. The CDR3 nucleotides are TGTGCCAGCAGGGGAGACAGGGTGTATGGCTACACCTTC. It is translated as CASRGDRVYGYTF.

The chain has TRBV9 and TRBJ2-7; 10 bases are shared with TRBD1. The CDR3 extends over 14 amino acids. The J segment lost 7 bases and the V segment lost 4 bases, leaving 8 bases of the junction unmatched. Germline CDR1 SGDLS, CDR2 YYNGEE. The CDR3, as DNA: TGTGCCAGCAGCCCCCGACAGGGGGCGCGTGAGCAGTACTTC. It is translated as CASSPRQGAREQYF. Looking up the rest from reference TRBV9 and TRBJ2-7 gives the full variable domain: DSGVTQTPKHLITATGQRVTLRCSPRSGDLSVYWYQQSLDQGLQFLIQYYNGEERAKGNILERFSAQQFPDLHSELNLSSLELGDSALYFCASSPRQGAREQYFGPGTRLTVT.

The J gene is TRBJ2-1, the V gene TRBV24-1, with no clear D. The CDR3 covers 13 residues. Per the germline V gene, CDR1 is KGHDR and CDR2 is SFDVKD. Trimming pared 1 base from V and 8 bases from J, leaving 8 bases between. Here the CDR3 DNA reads TGTGCCACCAGTGATTTAGTGGGCGATGAGCAGTTCTTC. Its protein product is CATSDLVGDEQFF.

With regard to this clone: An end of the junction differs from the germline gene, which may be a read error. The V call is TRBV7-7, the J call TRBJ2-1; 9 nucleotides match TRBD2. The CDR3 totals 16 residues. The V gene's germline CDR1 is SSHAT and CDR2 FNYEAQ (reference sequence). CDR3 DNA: TGTGCTAGCAGCCCCCGTGGGGCGGGAGGGCCATATGAGCAGTTCTTC. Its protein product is CASSPRGAGGPYEQFF.

CDR3 bases: TGTGCCAGCAGTTTCGGACAGCGCGGGAATGAGCAGTTCTTC. It specifies CASSFGQRGNEQFF. V and J are TRBV5-5 and TRBJ2-1, with TRBD1 as a possible D gene (6 bases). V was pared by 5 bases and J by 7 bases, with 16 bases between. The CDR3 totals 14 residues. Germline V gives CDR1 SGHKS, CDR2 YYEKEE (reference sequence).

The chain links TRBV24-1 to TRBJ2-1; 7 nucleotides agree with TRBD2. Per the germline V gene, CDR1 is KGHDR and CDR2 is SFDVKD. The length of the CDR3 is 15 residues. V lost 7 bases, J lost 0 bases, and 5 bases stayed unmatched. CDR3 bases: TGTGCCACCAGCCCTAGCGGAGACTCCTACAATGAGCAGTTCTTC. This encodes CATSPSGDSYNEQFF.

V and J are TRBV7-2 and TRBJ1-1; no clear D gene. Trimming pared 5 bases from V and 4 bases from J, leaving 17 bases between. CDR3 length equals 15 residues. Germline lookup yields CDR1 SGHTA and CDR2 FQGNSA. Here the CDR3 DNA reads TGTGCCAGCAGCACGCGAGGCCCCACCGGCACTGAAGCTTTCTTT. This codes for CASSTRGPTGTEAFF.